This T cell receptor (beta chain) was recorded in a study of blood T cell repertoires in COVID-19. TCRdb's table, derived via immunoSEQ multiplex PCR, lists solely in-frame clones and lacks some. The data hold about 130,000 clones, with around 85% observed a single time. V lost 4 bases, J lost 1 base, and 22 bases lay in between. The CDR3 covers 18 residues. Germline V CDR1 and CDR2: SGHDT, YYEEEE. The chain is built from TRBV5-6 and TRBJ2-3; D is possibly TRBD1 (5 bases). The source material was peripheral blood. This receptor was taken from a woman over 75 with COVID-19, enrolled during active disease. The CDR3 loop is CASSQDNLGRWGTDTQYF. The CDR3 DNA is TGTGCCAGCAGCCAGGACAATTTGGGTCGGTGGGGCACAGATACGCAGTATTTT. Supplemented by reference TRBV5-6 and TRBJ2-3, the full variable domain reads DAGVTQSPTHLIKTRGQQVTLRCSPKSGHDTVSWYQQALGQGPQFIFQYYEEEERQRGNFPDRFSGHQFPNYSSELNVNALLLGDSALYLCASSQDNLGRWGTDTQYFGPGTRLTVL.